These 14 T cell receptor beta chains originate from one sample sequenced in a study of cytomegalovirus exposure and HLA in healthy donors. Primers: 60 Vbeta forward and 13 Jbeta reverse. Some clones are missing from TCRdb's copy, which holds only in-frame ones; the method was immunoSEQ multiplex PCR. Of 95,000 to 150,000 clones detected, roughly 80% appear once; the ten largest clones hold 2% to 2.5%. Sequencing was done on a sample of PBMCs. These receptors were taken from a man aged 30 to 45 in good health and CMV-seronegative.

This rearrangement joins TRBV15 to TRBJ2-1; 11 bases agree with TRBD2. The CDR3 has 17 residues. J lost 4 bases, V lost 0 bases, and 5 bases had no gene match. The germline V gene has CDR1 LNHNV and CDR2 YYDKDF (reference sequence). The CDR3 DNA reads TGTGCCACCAGCAGAGAGGCTAGCGGGGGGTTTTACAATGAGCAGTTCTTC. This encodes CATSREASGGFYNEQFF.

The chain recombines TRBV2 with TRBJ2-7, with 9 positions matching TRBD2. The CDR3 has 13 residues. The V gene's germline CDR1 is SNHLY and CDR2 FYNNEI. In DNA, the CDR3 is TGTGCTCTGGCGGGGGGGGGATCCTACGAGCAGTACTTC. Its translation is CALAGGGSYEQYF.

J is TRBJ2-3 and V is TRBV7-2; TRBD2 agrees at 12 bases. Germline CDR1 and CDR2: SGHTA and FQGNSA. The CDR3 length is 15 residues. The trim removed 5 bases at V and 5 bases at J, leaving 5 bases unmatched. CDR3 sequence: CASSTSGGSGDTQYF. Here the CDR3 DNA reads TGTGCCAGCAGCACTAGCGGGGGGTCTGGAGATACGCAGTATTTT.

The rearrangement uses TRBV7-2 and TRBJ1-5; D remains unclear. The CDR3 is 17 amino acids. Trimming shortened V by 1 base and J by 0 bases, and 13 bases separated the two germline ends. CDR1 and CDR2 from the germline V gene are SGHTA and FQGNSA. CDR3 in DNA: TGTGCCAGCAGCTTAGGCGTGAGCGCAAATAGCAATCAGCCCCAGCATTTT. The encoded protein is CASSLGVSANSNQPQHF.

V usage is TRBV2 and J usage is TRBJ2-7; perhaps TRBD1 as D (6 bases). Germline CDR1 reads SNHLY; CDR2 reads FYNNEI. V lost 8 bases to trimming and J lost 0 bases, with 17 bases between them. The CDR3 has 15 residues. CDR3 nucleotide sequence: TGTGCCAGCGTCGCTGGGACACTAAACTCCTACGAGCAGTACTTC. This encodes CASVAGTLNSYEQYF.

CDR3 sequence (DNA): TGTGCCAGCAGACCACGGGACAGGGTGTGGTATGGCTACACCTTC. Residues: CASRPRDRVWYGYTF. The chain links TRBV28 to TRBJ1-2, with 9 bases identical to TRBD1. The trim removed 6 bases at V and 5 bases at J, leaving 10 bases unmatched. Looked up from germline, CDR1 is MDHEN and CDR2 is SYDVKM. This CDR3 region has 15 residues.

CDR3 in DNA: TGTGCCAGCAGCCTCACAGGGGGAAATTCACCCCTCCACTTT. Translation gives CASSLTGGNSPLHF. The rearrangement uses TRBV28 and TRBJ1-6; 8 nucleotides match TRBD1. This CDR3 spans 14 amino acids. Trimming cost V 6 bases and J 7 bases; bases outside gene matches: 5. Per the germline V gene, CDR1 is MDHEN and CDR2 is SYDVKM.

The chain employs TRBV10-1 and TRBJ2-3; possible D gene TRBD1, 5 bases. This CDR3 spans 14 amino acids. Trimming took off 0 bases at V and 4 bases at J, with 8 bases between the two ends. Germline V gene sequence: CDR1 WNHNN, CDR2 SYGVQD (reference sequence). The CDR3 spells CASSESRVADTQYF. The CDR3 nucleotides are TGCGCCAGCAGTGAGTCCAGGGTGGCAGATACGCAGTATTTT.

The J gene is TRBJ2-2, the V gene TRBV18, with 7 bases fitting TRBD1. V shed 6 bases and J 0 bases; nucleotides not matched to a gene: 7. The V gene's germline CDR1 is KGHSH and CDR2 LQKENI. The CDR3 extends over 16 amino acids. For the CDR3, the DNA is TGTGCCAGCTCCCTACCGACAGGGACGAACACCGGGGAGCTGTTTTTT. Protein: CASSLPTGTNTGELFF.

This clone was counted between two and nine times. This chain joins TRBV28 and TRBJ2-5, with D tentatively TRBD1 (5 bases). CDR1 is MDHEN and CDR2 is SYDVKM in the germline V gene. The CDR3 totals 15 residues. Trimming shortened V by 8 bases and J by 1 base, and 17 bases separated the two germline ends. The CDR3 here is CASLSQGPRQETQYF. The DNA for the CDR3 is TGTGCCAGCCTCTCCCAGGGTCCCCGCCAAGAGACCCAGTACTTC.

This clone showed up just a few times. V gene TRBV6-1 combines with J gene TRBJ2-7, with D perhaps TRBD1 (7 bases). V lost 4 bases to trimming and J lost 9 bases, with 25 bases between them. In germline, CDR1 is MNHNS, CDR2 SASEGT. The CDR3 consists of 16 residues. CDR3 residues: CASSAGDSVPWGVQYF. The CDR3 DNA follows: TGTGCCAGCAGTGCGGGGGACAGTGTTCCTTGGGGTGTGCAGTACTTC.

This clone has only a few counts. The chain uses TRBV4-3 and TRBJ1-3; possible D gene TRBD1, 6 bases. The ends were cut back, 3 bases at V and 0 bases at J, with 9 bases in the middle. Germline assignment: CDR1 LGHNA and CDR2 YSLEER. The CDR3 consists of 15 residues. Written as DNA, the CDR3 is TGCGCCAGCAGCCAGGGACATATCTCTGGAAACACCATATATTTT. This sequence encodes CASSQGHISGNTIYF.

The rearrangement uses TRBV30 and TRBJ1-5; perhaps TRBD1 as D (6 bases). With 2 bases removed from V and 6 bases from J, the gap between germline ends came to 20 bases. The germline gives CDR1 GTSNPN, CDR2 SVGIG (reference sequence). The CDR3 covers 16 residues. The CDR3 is CAWSPDAGVVGQPQHF. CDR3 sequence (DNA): TGTGCCTGGAGTCCTGACGCAGGGGTAGTAGGTCAGCCCCAGCATTTT.

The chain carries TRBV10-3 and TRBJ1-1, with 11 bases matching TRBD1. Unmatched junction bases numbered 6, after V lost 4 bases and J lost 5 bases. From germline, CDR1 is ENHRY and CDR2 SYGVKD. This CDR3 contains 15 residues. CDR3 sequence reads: CAISGTDRGLTEAFF. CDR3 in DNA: TGTGCCATCAGTGGGACGGACAGGGGGCTGACTGAAGCTTTCTTT.